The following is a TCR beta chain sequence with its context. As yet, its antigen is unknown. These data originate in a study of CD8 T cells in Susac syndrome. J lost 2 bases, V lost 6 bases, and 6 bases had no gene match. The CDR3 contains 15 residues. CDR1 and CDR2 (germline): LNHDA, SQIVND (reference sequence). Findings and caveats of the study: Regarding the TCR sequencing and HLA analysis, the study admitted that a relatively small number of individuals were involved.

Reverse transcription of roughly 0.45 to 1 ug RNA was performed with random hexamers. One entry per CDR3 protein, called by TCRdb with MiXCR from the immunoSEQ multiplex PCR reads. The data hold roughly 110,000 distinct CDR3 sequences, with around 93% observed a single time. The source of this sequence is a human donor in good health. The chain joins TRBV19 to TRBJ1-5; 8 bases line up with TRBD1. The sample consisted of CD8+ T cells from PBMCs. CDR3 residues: CASSIRGLGNQPQHF. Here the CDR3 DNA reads TGTGCCAGTAGCATCAGGGGGCTCGGCAATCAGCCCCAGCATTTT.